A selection of T cell receptor beta chains follows, all from one sample in a study of cytomegalovirus exposure and HLA in healthy donors. Here immunoSEQ multiplex PCR was the method, and the copy in TCRdb shows in-frame clones only, minus some. The repertoire holds 98,000 or so clones, with roughly 9.1% as singletons. The sample consisted of PBMCs. The receptors here all came from a man aged 40-55 years in good health and CMV-seropositive. CDR3s include the opening cysteine and the closing phenylalanine or tryptophan. D genes are given only for firm matches. Where a row states a size, it is once, few, many or the class of an expanded clone; other rows omit it.

D gene,J gene,V gene,clone size,CDR3 DNA,CDR3 protein
TRBD1,TRBJ1-6,TRBV15,few,TGTGCCACCAGCAAAGGCGGGACAGTCGATAATTCACCCCTCCACTTT,CATSKGGTVDNSPLHF
TRBD2,TRBJ2-5,TRBV19,few,TGTGCCAGTAGTATAGTGAGTAGCGGGAGGCGAAAGACCCAGTACTTC,CASSIVSSGRRKTQYF
TRBD2,TRBJ2-2,TRBV2,.,TGTGCCAGCAGTTTCCGACTAGCGGGAGTGGGGGAGCTGTTTTTT,CASSFRLAGVGELFF
TRBD1,TRBJ2-7,TRBV2,.,TGTGCCAGCAACCCCGGGACAGGGGATGGCGAGCAGTACTTC,CASNPGTGDGEQYF
.,TRBJ1-3,TRBV6-5,few,TGTGCCAGCAGTGGGCCGACCGGAAACACCATATATTTT,CASSGPTGNTIYF
.,TRBJ1-6,TRBV5-1,few,TGCGCCAGCAGCCTGACAGCCTATAATTCACCCCTCCACTTT,CASSLTAYNSPLHF
TRBD1,TRBJ1-4,TRBV7-2,.,TGTGCCAGCAGCTTATGGGACAGTAATGAAAAACTGTTTTTT,CASSLWDSNEKLFF
.,TRBJ1-2,TRBV11-2,few,TGTGCCAGCAGCTTAGAACCGGGACTCTACTATGGCTACACCTTC,CASSLEPGLYYGYTF
TRBD1,TRBJ1-2,TRBV29-1,few,TGCAGCACAGGGACAGGGGAGGGCTACACCTTC,CSTGTGEGYTF
TRBD2,TRBJ2-3,TRBV27,few,TGTGCCAGCAGTTTATCATTGCGGGAGGGCTTCGGGACGCAGTATTTT,CASSLSLREGFGTQYF
TRBD1,TRBJ1-2,TRBV6-5,.,TGTGCCAGCAGACCGGACAGGGGCCATGGCTACACCTTC,CASRPDRGHGYTF
TRBD2,TRBJ2-1,TRBV5-1,.,TGCGCCAGCAGCTTGGGACTAGCGGGTCACAATGAGCAGTTCTTC,CASSLGLAGHNEQFF
TRBD1,TRBJ2-5,TRBV19,few,TGTGCCAGTAGTATAGTAGGACAGGGATTGGGAGAGACCCAGTACTTC,CASSIVGQGLGETQYF
.,TRBJ1-3,TRBV2,.,TGTGCCAGCAGGGCTAGCTCTGGAAACACCATATATTTT,CASRASSGNTIYF
.,TRBJ2-5,TRBV6-5,few,TGTGCCAGCTCAAGACAGAAAGAGACCCAGTACTTC,CASSRQKETQYF
.,TRBJ2-1,TRBV7-3,.,TGTGCCAGCAGCTTATTTAACGGGATCGAGAATGAGCAGTTCTTC,CASSLFNGIENEQFF
.,TRBJ2-2,TRBV29-1,.,TGCAGCGTTGAAGGACAGGACACCGGGGAGCTGTTTTTT,CSVEGQDTGELFF